This entry describes one T cell receptor (beta chain). This sample stems from a study of blood T cells in healthy people across ages. Trimming took 0 bases from V and 6 from J, leaving 12 bases between them. This CDR3 has 15 amino acids. The use of a sample-barcoded 5' primer and a J-beta primer mix characterized a second PCR of roughly 6 to 12 cycles. TCRdb passed the 5' RACE reads through MiXCR, listing each CDR3 protein once. This repertoire shows 870,000 or so distinct CDR3 sequences, about 28% found once; its top ten account for about 18%. This sequence was found in a woman of 80 years or more in good health. The V gene is TRBV12-3 or TRBV12-4, the J gene TRBJ1-5; TRBD1 is a possible D gene (5 bases). Sequencing used blood. CDR3 region: CASSLASGTPQPQHF. The DNA for the CDR3 is TGTGCCAGCAGTTTAGCGTCAGGGACCCCTCAGCCCCAGCATTTT.